The rows below give T cell receptor beta chains drawn from one sample of a study of patients and donors after allogeneic stem cell transplantation. TCRdb reprocessed the RT-PCR reads via MiXCR and lists one record per CDR3 protein. The data contain around 7,000 distinct CDR3 sequences, roughly an eighth of them singletons. Sequenced sample: blood, either unsorted or a sorted T cell fraction (not recorded which). The receptors were gathered from a human donor who was either an allogeneic HSCT recipient or a stem cell or donor lymphocyte infusion donor (not recorded which). It is not recorded whose cells these are; they may come from a transplant donor. Each CDR3 is given with its conserved first and last residue. The D gene is left open where the match is weak. Not every row has a clone size; where given, it reads once, few, many or a size class.

TRBJ1-5 | many | TRBV27 | NA | TGTGCCAGCAGTTTATTAGCAGGGTCGAATCAGCCCCAGCATTTT | CASSLLAGSNQPQHF
TRBJ2-7 | NA | TRBV9 | NA | TGTGCCAGCAGCGCCCCTTCAGGCTACGAGCAGTACTTC | CASSAPSGYEQYF
TRBJ2-7 | NA | TRBV5-8 | NA | TGTGCCAGCAGCCCCGTTGTACGATCGACACCCGCCTACGAGCAGTACTTC | CASSPVVRSTPAYEQYF
TRBJ1-1 | NA | TRBV27 | TRBD1 | TGTGCCAGCAGTGTAAGGCGGGACAGGGGGAACACTGAAGCTTTCTTT | CASSVRRDRGNTEAFF
TRBJ2-5 | NA | TRBV6-1 | NA | TGTGCCAGTACCCGAGAGGCCGCCGAGACCCAGTACTTC | CASTREAAETQYF
TRBJ2-2 | many | TRBV11-3 | NA | TGTGCCAGCAGCTTAGAAAGGAGGACCGGGGAGCTGTTTTTT | CASSLERRTGELFF
TRBJ2-4 | many | TRBV7-9 | NA | TGTGCCAGCAGCTTAGACCTCCTCCTAGCCAAAAACATTCAGTACTTC | CASSLDLLLAKNIQYF
TRBJ2-2 | few | TRBV3-1 | NA | TGTGCCAGCAGCCTTCAGGGGTTCGCCGGGGAGCTGTTTTTT | CASSLQGFAGELFF
TRBJ2-2 | NA | TRBV2 | NA | TGTGCCAGCAGTGTCGGCGGGGATAACACCGGGGAGCTGTTTTTT | CASSVGGDNTGELFF
TRBJ2-5 | once | TRBV4-3 | TRBD2 | TGCGCCAGCAGCCAAGATCGACTAGCGGGGGAGACCCAGTACTTC | CASSQDRLAGETQYF
TRBJ2-3 | many | TRBV7-3 | NA | TGTGCCAGCAGCTTAATATCTCCCGGTGGCACAGATACGCAGTATTTT | CASSLISPGGTDTQYF
TRBJ2-5 | NA | TRBV19 | NA | TGTGCCAGTAGTATGGGACGGGGGTACCAAGAGACCCAGTACTTC | CASSMGRGYQETQYF
TRBJ2-4 | few | TRBV7-9 | NA | TGTGCCAGCAGTCTAATGACTCCCGGAGCCAAAAACATTCAGTACTTC | CASSLMTPGAKNIQYF
TRBJ2-5 | many | TRBV12-3/TRBV12-4 | NA | TGTGCCAGCAGTCAAAAAGGGACCCAGTACTTC | CASSQKGTQYF
TRBJ2-1 | NA | TRBV27 | NA | TGTGCCAGCAGTACGATCAATGAGCAGTTCTTC | CASSTINEQFF
TRBJ1-4 | NA | TRBV7-9 | NA | TGTGCCAGCAGGCCGACGACGGGTGAACAACTGTTTTTT | CASRPTTGEQLFF
TRBJ2-7 | many | TRBV6-1 | NA | TGTGCCAGCAGTGAAAGCAGGGACCACGAGCAGTACTTC | CASSESRDHEQYF
TRBJ2-1 | NA | TRBV5-4 | NA | TGTGCCAGCAGCCTGCCCCGGGGGGCCTCCTACAATGAGCAGTTCTTC | CASSLPRGASYNEQFF
TRBJ1-1 | many | TRBV5-1 | TRBD1 | TGCGCCAGCAGCTTGGCGGTGGGGACAGGGACTGAAGCTTTCTTT | CASSLAVGTGTEAFF
TRBJ2-7 | NA | TRBV7-9 | NA | TGTGCCAGCAGCGCCCGACAGGACCCCTACGAGCAGTACTTC | CASSARQDPYEQYF
TRBJ1-4 | few | TRBV10-2 | NA | TGCGCCAGCAGAGGCTATGAAAAACTGTTTTTT | CASRGYEKLFF
TRBJ1-3 | many | TRBV29-1 | NA | TGCAGCGTTGAAGGGGAGGCTGGAAACACCATATATTTT | CSVEGEAGNTIYF
TRBJ1-6 | NA | TRBV4-3 | NA | TGCGCCAGCAGCCAAGATCTTGATTCACCCCTCCACTTT | CASSQDLDSPLHF
TRBJ1-1 | many | TRBV12-3/TRBV12-4 | TRBD1 | TGTGCCAGCAGTTTAAACAGGGGTAACACTGAAGCTTTCTTT | CASSLNRGNTEAFF
TRBJ1-6 | many | TRBV18 | NA | TGTGCCAGCTCACCTACGGACAGAGGGGAACCTTCACCCCTCCACTTT | CASSPTDRGEPSPLHF
TRBJ1-1 | many | TRBV11-2 | NA | TGTGCCAGCAGCCCCGGGACTTTCCTGAACACTGAAGCTTTCTTT | CASSPGTFLNTEAFF
TRBJ1-2 | few | TRBV7-9 | NA | TGTGCCAGCAGCCCCCTTTGGGCAGGTCGGCATGGCTACACCTTC | CASSPLWAGRHGYTF
TRBJ1-1 | many | TRBV30 | NA | TGTGCCTGGACAGGGACCAGGGGCACTGAAGCTTTCTTT | CAWTGTRGTEAFF
TRBJ2-4 | few | TRBV12-3/TRBV12-4 | TRBD2 | TGTGCCAGCAGTGTCCTAGGACTAGCGGGAGCCAAAAACATTCAGTACTTC | CASSVLGLAGAKNIQYF
TRBJ1-5 | medium-sized | TRBV12-3/TRBV12-4 | NA | TGTGCCAGCAGTTTAGCCCAGCCGACTCAGCCCCAGCATTTT | CASSLAQPTQPQHF
TRBJ1-2 | medium-sized | TRBV7-9 | NA | TGTGCCAGCGTTTCGCAGCTCGACAGGTTTGACTATGGCTACACCTTC | CASVSQLDRFDYGYTF
TRBJ1-4 | few | TRBV6-2/TRBV6-3 | NA | TGTGCCAGCAGTCCCTACGGGGGCCGAACTGAAAAACTGTTTTTT | CASSPYGGRTEKLFF
TRBJ1-2 | NA | TRBV4-1 | NA | TGCGCCAGCAGCCAAGATAATGAACGGAAATATGGCTACACCTTC | CASSQDNERKYGYTF
TRBJ2-2 | few | TRBV7-9 | TRBD2 | TGTGCCAGCAGCTTAGGACTAGCGGGTAACACCGGGGAGCTGTTTTTT | CASSLGLAGNTGELFF
TRBJ1-5 | few | TRBV6-1 | TRBD1 | TGTGCCAGCAGTGACCTAGACAGGGGTAGCAATCAGCCCCAGCATTTT | CASSDLDRGSNQPQHF
TRBJ2-5 | once | TRBV2 | TRBD1 | TGTGCCAGCAGCCAGTCCGGGACAGTGGAAGAGACCCAGTACTTC | CASSQSGTVEETQYF
TRBJ1-1 | few | TRBV6-1 | TRBD1 | TGTGCCAGCAAAAAACAGGGGGTGAGGACTGAAGCTTTCTTT | CASKKQGVRTEAFF
TRBJ1-2 | NA | TRBV4-3 | NA | TGCGCCAGCAGCCAAGAACTTCGTCTGCTGGATGGCTACACCTTC | CASSQELRLLDGYTF
TRBJ1-2 | NA | TRBV18 | NA | TGTGCCAGCTCTCCGGGACCGGGATATGGCTACACCTTC | CASSPGPGYGYTF
TRBJ1-6 | many | TRBV5-6 | TRBD1 | TGTGCCACTTCGGACAGGGTCCAAATTTCACCCCTCCACTTT | CATSDRVQISPLHF
TRBJ1-1 | many | TRBV7-9 | NA | TGTGCCAGCAGCAGCGGAAATGTGAACACTGAAGCTTTCTTT | CASSSGNVNTEAFF
TRBJ2-1 | few | TRBV24-1 | NA | TGTGCCACCAGTGATTTGCAAGAAGCAGAAAATGAGCAGTTCTTC | CATSDLQEAENEQFF